Listed below are T cell receptor beta chains from one sample, sequenced in a study of blood T cell repertoires in COVID-19. Repertoires were generated with immunoSEQ multiplex PCR, while TCRdb's copy carries only in-frame clones and drops some. The data show about 94,000 clones, over 65% seen once. The sample comprised peripheral blood. The receptors were gathered from a man between 65 and 85 years old with COVID-19, enrolled during active disease. The CDR3 runs from the conserved cysteine through the conserved F or W. A D gene is named only where the DNA matches it firmly. The listing skips clone size in some rows; elsewhere it reads once, few, many or a size class.

D gene: TRBD1
V gene: TRBV5-6
clone size: .
J gene: TRBJ2-7
CDR3 DNA: TGTGCCAGCAGCACGACAGGGGCCGCCTACGAGCAGTACTTC
CDR3 protein: CASSTTGAAYEQYF

D gene: .
V gene: TRBV11-3
clone size: .
J gene: TRBJ1-1
CDR3 DNA: TGTGCCAGCAGCCCCGCCGGACAAGCGAACACTGAAGCTTTCTTT
CDR3 protein: CASSPAGQANTEAFF

D gene: TRBD2
V gene: TRBV4-2
clone size: .
J gene: TRBJ2-7
CDR3 DNA: TGTGCCAGCAGCCAAGAGGCGAGCGGGAGGGCCTACGAGCAGTACTTC
CDR3 protein: CASSQEASGRAYEQYF

D gene: .
V gene: TRBV13
clone size: .
J gene: TRBJ2-1
CDR3 DNA: TGTGCCAGCAGCCACATGACAGGTGCCTCCTACAATGAGCAGTTCTTC
CDR3 protein: CASSHMTGASYNEQFF

D gene: .
V gene: TRBV27
clone size: few
J gene: TRBJ2-3
CDR3 DNA: TGTGCCATCGGGACTTTAGGGACCACAGATACGCAGTATTTT
CDR3 protein: CAIGTLGTTDTQYF

D gene: .
V gene: TRBV19
clone size: .
J gene: TRBJ2-7
CDR3 DNA: TGTGCCAGTAGTATAGTCCCCCGGGGAGCTATAAAAGGGAACGAGCAGTACTTC
CDR3 protein: CASSIVPRGAIKGNEQYF

D gene: .
V gene: TRBV6-5
clone size: .
J gene: TRBJ1-5
CDR3 DNA: TGTGCCAGCAGAAGGGACACCTCTAGCAATCAGCCCCAGCATTTT
CDR3 protein: CASRRDTSSNQPQHF

D gene: .
V gene: TRBV30
clone size: .
J gene: TRBJ2-1
CDR3 DNA: TGTGCCTGGAGTGTACGGGGGTCCAATGAGCAGTTCTTC
CDR3 protein: CAWSVRGSNEQFF

D gene: TRBD1
V gene: TRBV11-2
clone size: .
J gene: TRBJ2-1
CDR3 DNA: TGTGCCAGCAGCTTAAACAGGGGGCACAATGAGCAGTTCTTC
CDR3 protein: CASSLNRGHNEQFF

D gene: TRBD2
V gene: TRBV6-2/TRBV6-3
clone size: .
J gene: TRBJ2-7
CDR3 DNA: TGTGCCAGCAGTTACCAGGGACTAGCGTTCTCCTACGAGCAGTACTTC
CDR3 protein: CASSYQGLAFSYEQYF

D gene: TRBD2
V gene: TRBV27
clone size: .
J gene: TRBJ2-2
CDR3 DNA: TGTGCCAGCAGTCCCATAGCGGGATCGGCCGGGGAGCTGTTTTTT
CDR3 protein: CASSPIAGSAGELFF

D gene: TRBD2
V gene: TRBV27
clone size: .
J gene: TRBJ2-1
CDR3 DNA: TGTGCCAGCAGTTTGAGGTCGTCTAGCGGGAGTTTTGTGAATGAGCAGTTCTTC
CDR3 protein: CASSLRSSSGSFVNEQFF

D gene: TRBD2
V gene: TRBV28
clone size: .
J gene: TRBJ2-7
CDR3 DNA: TGTGCCAGCTCCCTGCGAGCTAGCGGGAGTTACGAGCAGTACTTC
CDR3 protein: CASSLRASGSYEQYF

D gene: TRBD2
V gene: TRBV29-1
clone size: .
J gene: TRBJ2-1
CDR3 DNA: TGCAGCGTTGAATTCTCTAGCGGGACATATGAGCAGTTCTTC
CDR3 protein: CSVEFSSGTYEQFF

D gene: TRBD1
V gene: TRBV9
clone size: .
J gene: TRBJ1-1
CDR3 DNA: TGTGCCAGCAGCGTATTCCCCAGTCGGACAGGGCTTTCTTTCTTT
CDR3 protein: CASSVFPSRTGLSFF

D gene: TRBD1
V gene: TRBV5-3
clone size: .
J gene: TRBJ2-6
CDR3 DNA: TGTGCCAGAAGACGGCGCCGGGACAGGGGGTTTGGGGCCAACGTCCTGACTTTC
CDR3 protein: CARRRRRDRGFGANVLTF

D gene: .
V gene: TRBV10-3
clone size: .
J gene: TRBJ2-2
CDR3 DNA: TGTGCCATCAGTGAAAACAGGGCAGGCACCGGGGAGCTGTTTTTT
CDR3 protein: CAISENRAGTGELFF

D gene: TRBD1
V gene: TRBV5-1
clone size: .
J gene: TRBJ2-2
CDR3 DNA: TGCGCCAGCAGCCCGGGACAGGGGGACACCGGGGAGCTGTTTTTT
CDR3 protein: CASSPGQGDTGELFF

D gene: TRBD1
V gene: TRBV4-3
clone size: many
J gene: TRBJ1-6
CDR3 DNA: TGCGCCAGCAGTCGGGACAGATATAATTCACCCCTCCACTTT
CDR3 protein: CASSRDRYNSPLHF

D gene: TRBD1
V gene: TRBV7-2
clone size: .
J gene: TRBJ2-7
CDR3 DNA: TGTGCCAGCAGCACCCGGACAGGGATATCCTACGAGCAGTACTTC
CDR3 protein: CASSTRTGISYEQYF

D gene: .
V gene: TRBV10-3
clone size: .
J gene: TRBJ2-2
CDR3 DNA: TGTGCCATCAGTGAGTTCGCGGGGTCCGCCGGGGAGCTGTTTTTT
CDR3 protein: CAISEFAGSAGELFF

D gene: TRBD2
V gene: TRBV4-3
clone size: few
J gene: TRBJ2-3
CDR3 DNA: TGCGCCAGCAGCCAAGATAGCGGGGGCTCAGATACGCAGTATTTT
CDR3 protein: CASSQDSGGSDTQYF

D gene: TRBD2
V gene: TRBV5-5
clone size: .
J gene: TRBJ2-3
CDR3 DNA: TGTGCCAGCAGCTTGTTAGCGGGAGACAGAGATACGCAGTATTTT
CDR3 protein: CASSLLAGDRDTQYF

D gene: .
V gene: TRBV20-1
clone size: few
J gene: TRBJ1-1
CDR3 DNA: TGCAGTGCTAGTGGGCAGGCGAACACTGAAGCTTTCTTT
CDR3 protein: CSASGQANTEAFF

D gene: .
V gene: TRBV4-2
clone size: .
J gene: TRBJ1-1
CDR3 DNA: TGTGCCAGCAGCTTCTCAGGGCTTGCGGACACTGAAGCTTTCTTT
CDR3 protein: CASSFSGLADTEAFF

D gene: TRBD2
V gene: TRBV4-3
clone size: .
J gene: TRBJ2-7
CDR3 DNA: TGCGCCAGCAGCCAAGACGGGGGCCGCCTAGCGGGAGCAAGGTACTTC
CDR3 protein: CASSQDGGRLAGARYF

D gene: .
V gene: TRBV7-9
clone size: .
J gene: TRBJ1-4
CDR3 DNA: TGTGCCAGCAGCCCGCAGGGGTCTAGAGAAAAACTGTTTTTT
CDR3 protein: CASSPQGSREKLFF

D gene: .
V gene: TRBV27
clone size: .
J gene: TRBJ1-1
CDR3 DNA: TGTGCCAGCAGTTTATACGTCGGGAGGGCAGAAATATTTGAAGCTTTCTTT
CDR3 protein: CASSLYVGRAEIFEAFF

D gene: .
V gene: TRBV28
clone size: many
J gene: TRBJ2-1
CDR3 DNA: TGTGCCAGCAGTCCCCCGGCGGGAACCTACAATGAGCAGTTCTTC
CDR3 protein: CASSPPAGTYNEQFF

D gene: .
V gene: TRBV10-3
clone size: .
J gene: TRBJ2-6
CDR3 DNA: TGTGCCATCACCCCTCAGGTGGGGGCCAACGTCCTGACTTTC
CDR3 protein: CAITPQVGANVLTF

D gene: TRBD2
V gene: TRBV4-1
clone size: few
J gene: TRBJ2-2
CDR3 DNA: TGCGCCAGCAGCCAAGAAATAGGACTAGCGGGCTTGAACACCGGGGAGCTGTTTTTT
CDR3 protein: CASSQEIGLAGLNTGELFF

D gene: .
V gene: TRBV27
clone size: .
J gene: TRBJ2-1
CDR3 DNA: TGTGCCAGCAGTTTAAGCGGAATAGGGCCTGGCTCGAGAGTCAATGAGCAGTTCTTC
CDR3 protein: CASSLSGIGPGSRVNEQFF

D gene: .
V gene: TRBV20-1
clone size: few
J gene: TRBJ1-3
CDR3 DNA: TGCAGTGCTGAACAAGGAAACACCATATATTTT
CDR3 protein: CSAEQGNTIYF

D gene: .
V gene: TRBV6-6
clone size: .
J gene: TRBJ1-2
CDR3 DNA: TGTGCCAGCAGCGATCCCGGGTCAGCGACAGCCTATGGCTACACCTTC
CDR3 protein: CASSDPGSATAYGYTF

D gene: TRBD1
V gene: TRBV2
clone size: .
J gene: TRBJ2-2
CDR3 DNA: TGTGCCAGCAGGATGGACAGGGCGAACACCGGGGAGCTGTTTTTT
CDR3 protein: CASRMDRANTGELFF

D gene: .
V gene: TRBV29-1
clone size: few
J gene: TRBJ2-1
CDR3 DNA: TGCAGCGCCCAACGCCGGGACTCATACAATGAGCAGTTCTTC
CDR3 protein: CSAQRRDSYNEQFF

D gene: .
V gene: TRBV5-5
clone size: .
J gene: TRBJ1-2
CDR3 DNA: TGTGCCAGCAGCTTTTCAGGGGAGTATGGCTACACCTTC
CDR3 protein: CASSFSGEYGYTF

D gene: .
V gene: TRBV29-1
clone size: once
J gene: TRBJ2-5
CDR3 DNA: TGCAGCGTTGAAGTGTCGGGGCAAGAGACCCAGTACTTC
CDR3 protein: CSVEVSGQETQYF

D gene: TRBD1
V gene: TRBV6-5
clone size: few
J gene: TRBJ1-2
CDR3 DNA: TGTGCCAGCAGGACGGTGGGACAGGGGGCTGGCTACACCTTC
CDR3 protein: CASRTVGQGAGYTF

D gene: TRBD2
V gene: TRBV4-2
clone size: .
J gene: TRBJ2-3
CDR3 DNA: TGTGCCAGCAGCCAAGATCTAGCGGGCACAGATACGCAGTATTTT
CDR3 protein: CASSQDLAGTDTQYF

D gene: .
V gene: TRBV6-6
clone size: .
J gene: TRBJ1-5
CDR3 DNA: TGTGCCAGCAGTTACGTAGGGGAGCCCCAGCATTTT
CDR3 protein: CASSYVGEPQHF

D gene: TRBD1
V gene: TRBV2
clone size: .
J gene: TRBJ1-5
CDR3 DNA: TGTGCCAGCAGTCTAACAGGGGGAGGAAGCAATCAGCCCCAGCATTTT
CDR3 protein: CASSLTGGGSNQPQHF

D gene: .
V gene: TRBV28
clone size: few
J gene: TRBJ1-1
CDR3 DNA: TGTGCCAGCAGTTTTGGTGGAGGGAGCACTGAAGCTTTCTTT
CDR3 protein: CASSFGGGSTEAFF

D gene: .
V gene: TRBV27
clone size: .
J gene: TRBJ1-5
CDR3 DNA: TGTGCCAGCAGTTCTAGTTGGGTGGGCAATCAGCCCCAGCATTTT
CDR3 protein: CASSSSWVGNQPQHF

D gene: TRBD2
V gene: TRBV4-1
clone size: .
J gene: TRBJ2-1
CDR3 DNA: TGCGCCAGCAGCCAACGAAGCCTAGCGGGAGGGGATGAGCAGTTCTTC
CDR3 protein: CASSQRSLAGGDEQFF

D gene: TRBD1
V gene: TRBV27
clone size: few
J gene: TRBJ2-2
CDR3 DNA: TGTGCCAGCAGTTTAGGGACAGGGAGTGGCACCGGGGAGCTGTTTTTT
CDR3 protein: CASSLGTGSGTGELFF

D gene: .
V gene: TRBV5-1
clone size: many
J gene: TRBJ2-5
CDR3 DNA: TGCGCCAGCAGCTTGTTTGGCTTGGGCACTTCCCTTCAAGAGACCCAGTACTTC
CDR3 protein: CASSLFGLGTSLQETQYF

D gene: TRBD2
V gene: TRBV19
clone size: .
J gene: TRBJ2-1
CDR3 DNA: TGTGCCAGTAGTGTCGGACTAGCGGGAGGCCTCTCCTACAATGAGCAGTTCTTC
CDR3 protein: CASSVGLAGGLSYNEQFF

D gene: TRBD2
V gene: TRBV7-9
clone size: .
J gene: TRBJ2-7
CDR3 DNA: TGTGCCAGCAGCCCCTGGGGGGGTCGCGAGCAGTACTTC
CDR3 protein: CASSPWGGREQYF

D gene: .
V gene: TRBV7-2
clone size: .
J gene: TRBJ1-1
CDR3 DNA: TGTGCCAGCAGCTTAGCGACAGTTATGAACACTGAAGCTTTCTTT
CDR3 protein: CASSLATVMNTEAFF

D gene: TRBD2
V gene: TRBV19
clone size: once
J gene: TRBJ2-1
CDR3 DNA: TGTGCCAGTAGTCCTCTGACTAGCGTCCTTAACAATGAGCAGTTCTTC
CDR3 protein: CASSPLTSVLNNEQFF

D gene: .
V gene: TRBV3-1/TRBV3-2
clone size: .
J gene: TRBJ1-1
CDR3 DNA: TGTGCCAGCAGCCTGACAGGCGACACTGAAGCTTTCTTT
CDR3 protein: CASSLTGDTEAFF

D gene: TRBD1
V gene: TRBV5-4
clone size: .
J gene: TRBJ1-2
CDR3 DNA: TGTGCCAGCAGCTTCCGGGACAGGGGCTACACCTTC
CDR3 protein: CASSFRDRGYTF

D gene: .
V gene: TRBV28
clone size: few
J gene: TRBJ1-2
CDR3 DNA: TGTGCCAGCAGTTTATCAGGGTATGGCTACACCTTC
CDR3 protein: CASSLSGYGYTF

D gene: .
V gene: TRBV11-2
clone size: few
J gene: TRBJ2-7
CDR3 DNA: TGTGCCAGCAGCTTAGAGAGACGTGGCGGGCGTAGCTACGAGCAGTACTTC
CDR3 protein: CASSLERRGGRSYEQYF

D gene: TRBD2
V gene: TRBV5-5
clone size: .
J gene: TRBJ2-7
CDR3 DNA: TGTGCCAGCAGCTCACTAGCGGGAGTCTCCTACGAGCAGTACTTC
CDR3 protein: CASSSLAGVSYEQYF

D gene: TRBD1
V gene: TRBV11-2
clone size: .
J gene: TRBJ1-2
CDR3 DNA: TGTGCCAGCAGCTTAGACCAATGGACAGGAGCTAACTATGGCTACACCTTC
CDR3 protein: CASSLDQWTGANYGYTF

D gene: .
V gene: TRBV5-1
clone size: .
J gene: TRBJ2-7
CDR3 DNA: TGCGCCAGCAGCCTAGACTTATTACTCTCCTACGAGCAGTACTTC
CDR3 protein: CASSLDLLLSYEQYF